The 14 T cell receptor beta chains listed next were all sequenced from one sample in a study of shared clonotypes between healthy human individuals. Assay used: immunoSEQ multiplex PCR; TCRdb lists only in-frame clones, some missing. The table records under 1,100,000 clones, more than 60% of them present only once. The sequencing sample was made of memory CD4+ T cells sorted from blood. The subset is: CD45RA-negative fraction. These receptors were collected from a man aged 18 to 29 in good health.

Concerning this clone: A much larger clone differs by one base, so this may be a read error. The chain couples TRBV19 to TRBJ1-2, with D possibly TRBD1 on 5 matching bases. The germline V and J ends were trimmed by 5 bases and 5 bases, with 6 bases remaining between them. Germline V CDR1 and CDR2: LNHDA, SQIVND (reference sequence). The CDR3 length is 11 residues. In DNA form, the CDR3 reads TGTGCCAGTAGTGAGGGGTATGGCTACACCTTC. It yields the protein CASSEGYGYTF.

Details on this clone: In the same sample, other DNA sequences code for this CDR3. The J gene is TRBJ1-3, the V gene TRBV9; unclear D gene. Trimming took 0 bases from V and 2 from J, leaving 6 bases between them. Germline lookup yields CDR1 SGDLS and CDR2 YYNGEE. There are 14 residues in the CDR3. CDR3 nucleotide sequence: TGTGCCAGCAGCGTAGGGGGAACTGGAAACACCATATATTTT. Translating gives CASSVGGTGNTIYF.

As to this clone: Other DNA variants within this sample encode the same CDR3. This chain uses TRBV30 with TRBJ1-1; TRBD1 might be the D (6 bases). The length of the CDR3 is 12 residues. Between the trimmed V and J ends, which lost 4 bases and 2 bases, there was a span of 8 bases. The V gene's germline CDR1 is GTSNPN and CDR2 SVGIG (reference sequence). The CDR3 loop is CAWTDRNTEAFF. The CDR3 DNA reads as TGTGCCTGGACGGACAGAAACACTGAAGCTTTCTTT.

On this clone itself: Within the sample, other DNA sequences also encode this same CDR3. The chain links TRBV18 to TRBJ1-5; tentatively, D is TRBD1 (5 bases). V lost 2 bases and J 5 bases, leaving 7 bases between the germline ends. There are 13 residues in the CDR3. CDR1 is KGHSH, CDR2 LQKENI, per germline. CDR3 nucleotide sequence: TGTGCCAGCTCACCAGGGGGGGATCAGCCCCAGCATTTT. Translation: CASSPGGDQPQHF. Filled out from reference TRBV18 and TRBJ1-5, the complete variable domain reads NAGVMQNPRHLVRRRGQEARLRCSPMKGHSHVYWYRQLPEEGLKFMVYLQKENIIDESGMPKERFSAEFPKEGPSILRIQQVVRGDSAAYFCASSPGGDQPQHFGDGTRLSIL.

This clone came up once. This sequence joins TRBV7-9 and TRBJ2-3; D is undetermined. The length of the CDR3 is 13 residues. The V end was cut by 1 base, the J end by 4 bases, with 6 bases between. Germline V gene data show CDR1 as SEHNR and CDR2 as FQNEAQ (reference sequence). The CDR3 DNA follows: TGTGCCAGCAGCTTAGTTGTCCCAGATACGCAGTATTTT. As protein: CASSLVVPDTQYF. The full variable domain, its missing parts supplied by reference TRBV7-9 and TRBJ2-3, is DTGVSQNPRHKITKRGQNVTFRCDPISEHNRLYWYRQTLGQGPEFLTYFQNEAQLEKSRLLSDRFSAERPKGSFSTLEIQRTEQGDSAMYLCASSLVVPDTQYFGPGTRLTVL.

The CDR3 DNA sequence: TGCGCCAGCAGCCAAGAGGCTAGCGGGAGGGGTGAGCAGTACTTC. It specifies CASSQEASGRGEQYF. The chain uses TRBV4-1 and TRBJ2-7, with TRBD2 matching 12 bases. The V gene's germline CDR1 is MGHRA and CDR2 YSYEKL. CDR3 size: 15 residues. Trimming cost V 0 bases and J 7 bases; bases outside gene matches: 4.

The sample holds a few counts of this clone. V and J are TRBV7-2 and TRBJ2-7; D gene uncertain. Trimming pared 1 base from V and 4 bases from J, leaving 8 bases between. The length of the CDR3 is 13 residues. Germline V gene data show CDR1 as SGHTA and CDR2 as FQGNSA. The chain's CDR3 is CASSLEVIYEQYF. The CDR3 region has the DNA TGTGCCAGCAGCTTAGAAGTGATATACGAGCAGTACTTC.

This chain links TRBV6-1 with TRBJ2-3; D is uncertain. The V gene's germline CDR1 is MNHNS and CDR2 SASEGT. The CDR3 is made up of 15 amino acids. With 0 bases removed from V and 2 bases from J, the gap between germline ends came to 9 bases. CDR3 nucleotides: TGTGCCAGCAGTGAAGCCGTTGGATTCACAGATACGCAGTATTTT. This translates into CASSEAVGFTDTQYF.

The gene calls are TRBV5-1 and TRBJ2-1; D might be TRBD2 (5 bases). The ends were cut back, 2 bases at V and 7 bases at J, with 7 bases in the middle. CDR1 is SGHRS and CDR2 is YFSETQ in the germline V gene. The CDR3 has 12 amino acids. CDR3 sequence reads: CASSFLANEQFF. The DNA for the CDR3 is TGCGCCAGCAGCTTTCTAGCAAATGAGCAGTTCTTC.

This clone was seen many times. The chain recombines TRBV10-2 with TRBJ1-1; D is undetermined. The CDR3 length is 13 residues. With 3 bases removed from V and 4 bases from J, the gap between germline ends came to 9 bases. Looked up from germline, CDR1 is WSHSY and CDR2 is SAAADI. The chain's CDR3 is CASSDMGGTEAFF. The CDR3 region has the DNA TGCGCCAGCAGTGATATGGGAGGCACTGAAGCTTTCTTT.

The chain employs TRBV6-1 and TRBJ1-6; D call uncertain. This CDR3 region has 15 residues. Germline lookup yields CDR1 MNHNS and CDR2 SASEGT. V dropped 8 bases and J dropped 6 bases, with 17 bases sitting between them. The CDR3 sequence: CASPSRSVGNSPLHF. The CDR3 DNA follows: TGTGCCAGCCCTTCTCGGTCCGTGGGTAATTCACCCCTCCACTTT.

In its sample, this clone was seen a few times. V usage is TRBV30 and J usage is TRBJ2-2; D is uncertain. Germline V CDR1 and CDR2: GTSNPN, SVGIG (reference sequence). This CDR3 contains 13 residues. Trimming took off 3 bases at V and 3 bases at J, with 8 bases between the two ends. CDR3 coding DNA: TGTGCCTGGAGCTGGACGGACACCGGGGAGCTGTTTTTT. Amino acids: CAWSWTDTGELFF. Looking up the rest from reference TRBV30 and TRBJ2-2 gives the full variable domain: SQTIHQWPATLVQPVGSPLSLECTVEGTSNPNLYWYRQAAGRGLQLLFYSVGIGQISSEVPQNLSASRPQDRQFILSSKKLLLSDSGFYLCAWSWTDTGELFFGEGSRLTVL.

The chain links TRBV6-1 to TRBJ1-4; 9 positions agree with TRBD1. The CDR3 covers 14 residues. Germline V gives CDR1 MNHNS, CDR2 SASEGT. Trimming at V came to 5 bases and at J to 10 bases, leaving 8 bases not matched to a gene. CDR3 DNA: TGTGCCAGCAGTAACCGGGACAGGGCTGCAAAACTGTTTTTT. This translates into CASSNRDRAAKLFF.

The J gene is TRBJ2-6, the V gene TRBV27; a possible D gene is TRBD2 (5 bases). This CDR3 region has 15 residues. Trimming took off 3 bases at V and 1 base at J, with 7 bases between the two ends. Germline CDR1 MNHEY, CDR2 SMNVEV (reference sequence). Here the CDR3 reads CASSFWTSGANVLTF. The CDR3 DNA is TGTGCCAGCAGTTTTTGGACTTCTGGGGCCAACGTCCTGACTTTC.